This T cell receptor beta chain was sequenced in a study of Ad26.COV2.S vaccination and SARS-CoV-2 variants. Study-level information: Within the COV1001 Ad26.COV2.S trial arm, the donor was enrolled.

The CDR3 sequence is 15 residues long. Trimming stripped 3 bases from V and 5 bases from J, with 14 bases between. Germline values: CDR1 LNHDA, CDR2 SQIVND (reference sequence). The treatment denotes: approximately 18 received Ad26.COV2.S at low or high dose, single or two shots; roughly 5 received placebo; per-sample allocation not given. Following the first vaccine or placebo injection, samples were taken on day 63. Data came from immunoSEQ multiplex PCR; TCRdb stores just in-frame clones and leaves some out. The sample carries under 400,000 clones, 80% to 90% recorded once. V is TRBV19 and J is TRBJ1-5; perhaps TRBD1 as D (5 bases). The sample consisted of peripheral blood, taken in a trial of Ad26.COV2.S vaccine versus placebo. The sequence was collected from a person aged 18-65 years who received the Ad26.COV2.S COVID-19 vaccine or a placebo. The CDR3 loop reads CASSIVGPVDQPQHF. The CDR3 nucleotides read TGTGCCAGTAGTATCGTGGGGCCCGTGGATCAGCCCCAGCATTTT.